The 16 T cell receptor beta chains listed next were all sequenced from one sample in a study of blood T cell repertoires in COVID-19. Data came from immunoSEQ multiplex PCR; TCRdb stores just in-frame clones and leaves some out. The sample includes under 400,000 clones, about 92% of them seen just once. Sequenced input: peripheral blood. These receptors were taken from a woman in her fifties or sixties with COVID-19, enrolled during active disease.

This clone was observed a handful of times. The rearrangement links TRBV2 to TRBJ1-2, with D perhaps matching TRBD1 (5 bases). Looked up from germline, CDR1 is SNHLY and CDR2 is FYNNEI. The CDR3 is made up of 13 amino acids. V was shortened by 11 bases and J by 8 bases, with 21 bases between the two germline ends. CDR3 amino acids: CAGGVSQARGYTF. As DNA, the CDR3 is TGTGCCGGGGGGGTCTCCCAGGCTAGGGGCTACACCTTC.

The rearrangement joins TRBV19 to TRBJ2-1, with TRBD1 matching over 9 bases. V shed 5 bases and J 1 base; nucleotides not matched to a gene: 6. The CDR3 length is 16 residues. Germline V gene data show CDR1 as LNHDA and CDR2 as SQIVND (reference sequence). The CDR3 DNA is TGTGCCAGTAGTGCCGGACAGGGGACATCCTACAATGAGCAGTTCTTC. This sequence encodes CASSAGQGTSYNEQFF.

The CDR3 DNA is TGCGCCAGCAGCTTGGGACAGGGGAGCCAGCCCCAGCATTTT. Translating it yields CASSLGQGSQPQHF. The chain employs TRBV5-1 and TRBJ1-5, with 8 bases matching TRBD1. Looked up from germline, CDR1 is SGHRS and CDR2 is YFSETQ. After removal of 0 bases from V and 7 bases from J, the junction contained 3 bases not matched to a gene. The CDR3 totals 14 residues. The variable domain in full, with the rest retrieved from reference TRBV5-1 and TRBJ1-5, is KAGVTQTPRYLIKTRGQQVTLSCSPISGHRSVSWYQQTPGQGLQFLFEYFSETQRNKGNFPGRFSGRQFSNSRSEMNVSTLELGDSALYLCASSLGQGSQPQHFGDGTRLSIL.

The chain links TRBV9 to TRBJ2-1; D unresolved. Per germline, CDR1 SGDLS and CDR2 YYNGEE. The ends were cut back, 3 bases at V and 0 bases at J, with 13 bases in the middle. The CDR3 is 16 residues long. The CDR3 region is CASSGDWLSSYNEQFF. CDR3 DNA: TGTGCCAGCAGCGGAGACTGGCTAAGCTCCTACAATGAGCAGTTCTTC.

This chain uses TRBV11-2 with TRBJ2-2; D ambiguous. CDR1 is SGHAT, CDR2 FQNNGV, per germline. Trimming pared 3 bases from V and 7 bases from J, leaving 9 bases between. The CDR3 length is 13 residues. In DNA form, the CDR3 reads TGTGCCAGCAGCTTTCATCGCGGCGGGGAGCTGTTTTTT. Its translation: CASSFHRGGELFF.

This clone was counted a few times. CDR3 residues: CASTLPGTDTQYF. CDR3 DNA: TGTGCCAGCACCCTCCCAGGCACAGATACGCAGTATTTT. The chain is built from TRBV5-4 and TRBJ2-3; the D is unclear. V was clipped by 6 bases and J by 1 base, with 9 bases between them. The CDR3 contains 13 residues. Germline-derived CDR1 and CDR2 are SGHNT and YYREEE (reference sequence).

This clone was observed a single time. The CDR3 protein is CASSEAISIGTASNEKLFF. The CDR3 DNA is TGTGCCAGCAGTGAAGCTATAAGTATAGGGACAGCTTCGAATGAAAAACTGTTTTTT. The chain recombines TRBV6-1 with TRBJ1-4, with 7 bases fitting TRBD1. With 0 bases clipped from V and 5 bases from J, the junction kept 15 bases outside the gene matches. There are 19 residues in the CDR3. CDR1 MNHNS and CDR2 SASEGT come from the germline V gene.

This chain's CDR3 is CASSFNQQETQYF. The CDR3 DNA reads as TGTGCCAGCAGCTTTAACCAGCAAGAGACCCAGTACTTC. V is TRBV7-3 and J is TRBJ2-5; D gene ambiguous. Per the germline V gene, CDR1 is SGHTA and CDR2 is FQGTGA. This CDR3 has 13 amino acids. With 3 bases removed from V and 2 bases from J, the gap between germline ends came to 7 bases.

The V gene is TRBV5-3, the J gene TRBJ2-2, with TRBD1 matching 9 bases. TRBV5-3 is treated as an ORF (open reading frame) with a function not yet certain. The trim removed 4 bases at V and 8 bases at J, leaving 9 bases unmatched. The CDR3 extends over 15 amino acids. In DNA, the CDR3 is TGTGCCAGAAGCGCCGGGACAGGGCCTTGGGGGGAGCTGTTTTTT. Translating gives CARSAGTGPWGELFF.

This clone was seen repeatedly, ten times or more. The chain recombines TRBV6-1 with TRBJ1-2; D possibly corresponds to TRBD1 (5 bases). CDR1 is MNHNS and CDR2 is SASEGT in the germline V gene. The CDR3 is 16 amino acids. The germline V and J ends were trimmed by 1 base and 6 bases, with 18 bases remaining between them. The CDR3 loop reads CASSEVNRIHGDGYTF. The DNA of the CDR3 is TGTGCCAGCAGTGAAGTAAACAGGATCCATGGCGATGGCTACACCTTC.

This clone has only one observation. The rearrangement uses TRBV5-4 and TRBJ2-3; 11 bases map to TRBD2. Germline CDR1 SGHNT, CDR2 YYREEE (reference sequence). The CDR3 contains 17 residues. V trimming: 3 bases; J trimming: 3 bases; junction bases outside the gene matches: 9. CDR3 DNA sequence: TGTGCCAGCAGCTCTTACTTAGCGGGGGGGCCGACAGATACGCAGTATTTT. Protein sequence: CASSSYLAGGPTDTQYF.

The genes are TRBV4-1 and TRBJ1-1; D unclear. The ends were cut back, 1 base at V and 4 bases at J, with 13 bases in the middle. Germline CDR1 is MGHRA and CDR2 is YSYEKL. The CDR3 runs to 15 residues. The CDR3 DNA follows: TGCGCCAGCAGCCAAGCTGCGGGAATATCCACTGAAGCTTTCTTT. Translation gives CASSQAAGISTEAFF.

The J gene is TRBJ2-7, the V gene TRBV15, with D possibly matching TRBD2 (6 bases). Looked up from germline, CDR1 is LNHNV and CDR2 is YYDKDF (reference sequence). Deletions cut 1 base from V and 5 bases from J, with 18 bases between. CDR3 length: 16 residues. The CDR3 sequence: CATSRGSSRGVNEQYF. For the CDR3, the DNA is TGTGCCACCAGCAGAGGGTCGTCGCGGGGTGTAAACGAGCAGTACTTC.

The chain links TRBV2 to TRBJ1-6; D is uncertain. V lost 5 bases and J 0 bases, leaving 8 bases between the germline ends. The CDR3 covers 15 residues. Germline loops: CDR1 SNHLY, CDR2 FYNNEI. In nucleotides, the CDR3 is TGTGCCAGCAGTAAATCGAGCTCCTATAATTCACCCCTCCACTTT. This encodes CASSKSSSYNSPLHF.

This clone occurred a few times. Here the CDR3 reads CASTLGYREQFF. The CDR3 DNA follows: TGTGCCAGCACGTTGGGATACAGGGAGCAGTTCTTC. The chain links TRBV28 to TRBJ2-1; tentatively, D is TRBD1 (5 bases). The CDR3 loop spans 12 amino acids. V lost 7 bases, J lost 10 bases, and 14 bases lay in between. CDR1 and CDR2 (germline): MDHEN, SYDVKM. The full variable domain, with the rest looked up from reference TRBV28 and TRBJ2-1, is DVKVTQSSRYLVKRTGEKVFLECVQDMDHENMFWYRQDPGLGLRLIYFSYDVKMKEKGDIPEGYSVSREKKERFSLILESASTNQTSMYLCASTLGYREQFFGPGTRLTVL.

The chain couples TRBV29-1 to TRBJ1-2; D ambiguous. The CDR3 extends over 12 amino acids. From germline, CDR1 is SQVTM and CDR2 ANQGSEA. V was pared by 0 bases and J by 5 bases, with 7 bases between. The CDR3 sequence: CSVEDPGYGYTF. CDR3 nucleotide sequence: TGCAGCGTTGAAGATCCAGGATATGGCTACACCTTC.